The sequence of this T cell receptor beta chain was determined in a study of blood T cell repertoires in COVID-19. The overall study: Samples representing acute and convalescent COVID-19 were sourced from the United States, Italy and Spain. PBMCs, B-cell-depleted T cells, or T cells provided the cDNA or gDNA that made up the material.

Trimming removed 3 bases from V and 4 bases from J; junction bases left unmatched: 1. The CDR3 consists of 14 residues. Germline CDR1 reads MDHEN; CDR2 reads SYDVKM. This clone was seen only once. This same CDR3 is encoded by further DNA sequences in the sample. Study processing details: Amplifying reference gene primers gave estimates of nucleated cell counts. Repertoires were generated with immunoSEQ multiplex PCR, while TCRdb's copy carries only in-frame clones and drops some. The V and J calls and clone size are taken from that table; D and trimming were inferred from the DNA. This table holds approximately 220,000 clones, 80% to 90% found once.

This sequence was found in a woman in her 70s with acute or convalescent COVID-19. Input material: peripheral blood. The V and J genes are TRBV28 and TRBJ1-5, with 9 bases matching TRBD1. The CDR3 DNA reads as TGTGCCAGCAGTTTGACAGGGGGTAATCAGCCCCAGCATTTT. It is translated as CASSLTGGNQPQHF.